The following is a TCR beta chain sequence with its context. The CDR3 spans 17 residues. Germline V gene data show CDR1 as SGHAT and CDR2 as FQNNGV. Trimming stripped 3 bases from V and 0 bases from J, with 12 bases between. The sample originates from a study of control samples from healthy donors and cancer patients. Method: immunoSEQ multiplex PCR; TCRdb's copy keeps in-frame clones and lacks some. The table includes 65,000 to 100,000 clones, roughly 89% detected once. This receptor was taken from a man aged 50 to 60 in good health. Material for sequencing was blood. The chain has TRBV11-2 and TRBJ2-6; D is perhaps TRBD2 (6 bases). Written as DNA, the CDR3 is TGTGCCAGCAGCTTCAGGGCAGCGGGCTCTGGGGCCAACGTCCTGACTTTC. Translation gives CASSFRAAGSGANVLTF.